This T cell receptor beta chain is from a study of blood T cell repertoires in COVID-19. Whole-study context: COVID-19 samples, acute and convalescent, were from the United States, Italy and Spain. The cDNA or gDNA used as material had been derived from T cells, B-cell-depleted T cells, or PBMCs.

In germline, CDR1 is KGHSH, CDR2 LQKENI. Trimming left V 3 bases short and J 6 bases short, with 11 bases between. This CDR3 spans 14 amino acids. In the authors' methods: Amplification from reference gene primers served as the basis for estimated nucleated cell counts. Measured with immunoSEQ multiplex PCR; TCRdb has only the in-frame clones, and not every one. That table is the source of V, J and clone size, and D and trimming were worked out from the DNA. Of some 310,000 clones in the sample, around nine tenths were seen once. The specimen sequenced was peripheral blood. The V gene is TRBV18, the J gene TRBJ1-4; D remains ambiguous. The sequence was collected from a man aged 50 to 60 with active or convalescent COVID-19. In DNA, the CDR3 is TGTGCCAGCTCACCGGCCCCGAGGGATGAAAAACTGTTTTTT. As protein: CASSPAPRDEKLFF.